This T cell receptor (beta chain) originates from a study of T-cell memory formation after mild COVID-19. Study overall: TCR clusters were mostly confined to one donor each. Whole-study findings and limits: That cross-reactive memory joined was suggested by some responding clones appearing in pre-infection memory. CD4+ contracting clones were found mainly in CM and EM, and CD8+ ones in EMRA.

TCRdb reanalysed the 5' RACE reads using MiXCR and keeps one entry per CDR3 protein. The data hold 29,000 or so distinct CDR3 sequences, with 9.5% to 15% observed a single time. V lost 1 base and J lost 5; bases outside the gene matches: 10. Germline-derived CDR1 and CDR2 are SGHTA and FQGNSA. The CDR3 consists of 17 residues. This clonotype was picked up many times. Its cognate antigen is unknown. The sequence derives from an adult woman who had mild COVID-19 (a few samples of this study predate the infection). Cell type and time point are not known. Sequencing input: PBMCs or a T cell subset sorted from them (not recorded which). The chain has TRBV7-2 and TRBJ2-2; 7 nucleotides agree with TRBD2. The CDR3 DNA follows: TGTGCCAGCAGCTTAGATGGCGGGAGAGTACGGACCGGGGAGCTGTTTTTT. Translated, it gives CASSLDGGRVRTGELFF. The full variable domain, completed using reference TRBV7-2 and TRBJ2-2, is GAGVSQSPSNKVTEKGKDVELRCDPISGHTALYWYRQSLGQGLEFLIYFQGNSAPDKSGLPSDRFSAERTGGSVSTLTIQRTQQEDSAVYLCASSLDGGRVRTGELFFGEGSRLTVL.